Below, 23 T cell receptor beta chains from the same sample are listed, as sequenced in a study of a mutant IDH1 vaccine in newly diagnosed glioma. Antigens for these TCRs are unknown. Time point in this sample: week 5, during vaccination. Alongside topical imiquimod, each dose of vaccine comprised 300 ug of mutant IDH1 20-mer peptide. TCRdb keeps only in-frame clones here, not all; method: immunoSEQ multiplex PCR. The data show about 59,000 clones, more than 80% seen once. This specimen was PBMCs, taken from a glioma patient whose treatment included an IDH1 peptide vaccine. Receptor source: a woman between 35 and 50 years old with glioma.

This rearrangement joins TRBV27 to TRBJ1-1; D gene ambiguous. CDR1 and CDR2 from the germline V gene are MNHEY and SMNVEV (reference sequence). CDR3 length equals 14 residues. Trimming removed 6 bases from V and 1 base from J, with 12 bases in between. The CDR3 loop is CASRGAVRNTEAFF. In DNA form, the CDR3 reads TGTGCCAGCAGAGGCGCGGTGCGGAACACTGAAGCTTTCTTT.

V gene TRBV4-1 combines with J gene TRBJ2-7; the match to TRBD2 covers 7 bases. The CDR3 spans 18 residues. Losses at the gene ends were 3 bases for V and 0 bases for J; bases not matched to a gene: 14. Per germline, CDR1 MGHRA and CDR2 YSYEKL. CDR3: CASSQAARVGGSSYEQYF. The CDR3, as DNA: TGCGCCAGCAGCCAGGCCGCGAGGGTGGGCGGGAGCTCCTACGAGCAGTACTTC.

This chain joins TRBV6-1 and TRBJ1-5; no clear D. CDR1 is MNHNS, CDR2 SASEGT, per germline. The CDR3 length is 14 residues. Deletions cut 1 base from V and 7 bases from J, with 11 bases between. CDR3 region: CASSEVPLEQPQHF. DNA of the CDR3: TGTGCCAGCAGTGAAGTTCCTCTAGAGCAGCCCCAGCATTTT.

The genes are TRBV19 and TRBJ2-7, with D possibly TRBD1 on 6 matching bases. Germline CDR1 and CDR2: LNHDA and SQIVND (reference sequence). The CDR3 totals 15 residues. V gave up 3 bases and J gave up 0 bases, with 12 bases separating them. The CDR3 spells CASSIGTLYSYEQYF. The CDR3 nucleotides read TGTGCCAGTAGTATCGGGACACTCTACTCCTACGAGCAGTACTTC.

The rearrangement links TRBV7-9 to TRBJ1-1; TRBD1 matches 7 bases. CDR3 length: 14 residues. Unmatched junction bases numbered 6, after V lost 6 bases and J lost 2 bases. Germline loops: CDR1 SEHNR, CDR2 FQNEAQ (reference sequence). CDR3 region: CASSRDRYNTEAFF. For the CDR3, the DNA is TGTGCCAGCAGTCGGGACAGATATAACACTGAAGCTTTCTTT.

This chain uses TRBV5-1 with TRBJ2-3, with 9 bases aligning to TRBD2. Germline V gene sequence: CDR1 SGHRS, CDR2 YFSETQ. This CDR3 region has 16 residues. Trimming took 2 bases from V and 4 from J; bases not matched to a gene: 8. CDR3 loop: CASSLLAGAAPDTQYF. In nucleotides, the CDR3 is TGCGCCAGCAGCTTATTAGCGGGAGCGGCCCCAGATACGCAGTATTTT.

V usage is TRBV7-8 and J usage is TRBJ1-5, with D possibly being TRBD1 (5 bases). Germline CDR1 reads SGHVS; CDR2 reads FQNEAQ. V was pared by 5 bases and J by 2 bases, with 13 bases between. CDR3 length: 15 amino acids. CDR3 nucleotides: TGTGCCAGCAGCCTGCAGGGTCGGGGCAATCAGCCCCAGCATTTT. This translates into CASSLQGRGNQPQHF.

The genes are TRBV19 and TRBJ1-1; weak D call: TRBD1 (5 bases). V was pared by 5 bases and J by 11 bases, with 24 bases between. The CDR3 length is 15 residues. CDR1 is LNHDA, CDR2 SQIVND, per germline (reference sequence). The CDR3 DNA sequence: TGTGCCAGTAGTTCAACTGGGACCGCCAATCCGATGGCTTTCTTT. It specifies CASSSTGTANPMAFF.

The chain couples TRBV25-1 to TRBJ2-7; D tentatively reads TRBD1 or TRBD2 (5 bases each). Germline CDR1 is MGHDK and CDR2 is SYGVNS. This CDR3 has 15 amino acids. V was clipped by 1 base and J by 0 bases, with 10 bases between them. The CDR3 DNA is TGTGCCAGCAGTGAATTTCGGGGCAGCTCCTACGAGCAGTACTTC. The encoded protein is CASSEFRGSSYEQYF.

The chain recombines TRBV7-2 with TRBJ1-2; D is perhaps TRBD1 (5 bases). Trimming cost V 4 bases and J 3 bases, with 12 bases left between them. CDR1 is SGHTA and CDR2 is FQGNSA in the germline V gene. There are 14 residues in the CDR3. The chain's CDR3 is CASSSRTGDYGYTF. As DNA, the CDR3 is TGTGCCAGCAGCTCCCGGACGGGGGACTATGGCTACACCTTC.

V usage is TRBV5-1 and J usage is TRBJ1-2; D may be TRBD1 (5 bases). Germline V gene lookup returns CDR1 SGHRS and CDR2 YFSETQ. This CDR3 has 12 residues. Trimming removed 4 bases at V and 12 bases at J, with 16 bases between. The CDR3 region is CASSNPTGDHTF. CDR3 in DNA: TGCGCCAGCAGCAACCCTACCGGGGACCACACCTTC.

The chain is built from TRBV28 and TRBJ2-7; D might be TRBD1 (5 bases). V was shortened by 4 bases and J by 5 bases, with 15 bases between the two germline ends. The CDR3 consists of 14 residues. The germline gives CDR1 MDHEN, CDR2 SYDVKM. CDR3 DNA: TGTGCCAGCAGTTCCAACCTCAGGGTTAACGAGCAGTACTTC. This translates into CASSSNLRVNEQYF.

This rearrangement joins TRBV29-1 to TRBJ2-1; D remains unclear. The CDR3 length is 14 residues. V was trimmed by 6 bases and J by 1 base, leaving 13 bases between them. The germline V gene encodes CDR1 SQVTM and CDR2 ANQGSEA. The CDR3 nucleotides read TGCAGCGTCGCGGTACCCCCGTCCTACAATGAGCAGTTCTTC. This translates into CSVAVPPSYNEQFF.

This clone is a singleton in its sample. The rearrangement uses TRBV5-1 and TRBJ2-1, with 12 bases lining up with TRBD2. The germline V gene encodes CDR1 SGHRS and CDR2 YFSETQ. The CDR3 is made up of 17 amino acids. After removal of 4 bases from V and 0 bases from J, the junction contained 5 bases not matched to a gene. CDR3: CASSDGLAGSSYNEQFF. The CDR3 nucleotides read TGCGCCAGCAGCGACGGACTAGCGGGAAGCTCCTACAATGAGCAGTTCTTC. The complete variable domain, with remaining parts taken from reference TRBV5-1 and TRBJ2-1, reads KAGVTQTPRYLIKTRGQQVTLSCSPISGHRSVSWYQQTPGQGLQFLFEYFSETQRNKGNFPGRFSGRQFSNSRSEMNVSTLELGDSALYLCASSDGLAGSSYNEQFFGPGTRLTVL.

V gene TRBV5-1 combines with J gene TRBJ1-1, with D maybe TRBD1 (5 bases). V shed 2 bases and J shed 4 bases, with 12 bases lying between them. This CDR3 is built from 14 residues. Germline values: CDR1 SGHRS, CDR2 YFSETQ. In nucleotides, the CDR3 is TGCGCCAGCAGCTTCGGTCGGGGGGGCACTGAAGCTTTCTTT. Its protein is CASSFGRGGTEAFF.

This chain joins TRBV27 and TRBJ2-5; D is unresolved. The V gene's germline CDR1 is MNHEY and CDR2 SMNVEV (reference sequence). There are 13 residues in the CDR3. V lost 3 bases and J 2 bases, leaving 7 bases between the germline ends. The DNA of the CDR3 is TGTGCCAGCAGTTTGAATGAACAAGAGACCCAGTACTTC. Encoded protein: CASSLNEQETQYF.

This CDR3 is CASSLTSTEVTGELFF. CDR3 nucleotide sequence: TGTGCCAGCAGCCTCACTAGCACCGAGGTCACCGGGGAGCTGTTTTTT. The rearrangement uses TRBV7-2 and TRBJ2-2; tentative D call: TRBD2 (6 bases). The CDR3 has 16 amino acids. Germline V CDR1 and CDR2: SGHTA, FQGNSA. The V end was cut by 5 bases, the J end by 4 bases, with 17 bases between.

As DNA, the CDR3 is TGTGCCAGCAGCACGGGGAGGGCCTACCAAGAGACCCAGTACTTC. Residues: CASSTGRAYQETQYF. The V call is TRBV9, the J call TRBJ2-5; 7 nucleotides match TRBD2. With V trimmed by 4 bases and J by 0 bases, 6 bases remained unmatched. The CDR3 runs 15 residues. Germline CDR1 is SGDLS and CDR2 is YYNGEE. Complete variable domain (other parts from reference TRBV9 and TRBJ2-5): DSGVTQTPKHLITATGQRVTLRCSPRSGDLSVYWYQQSLDQGLQFLIQYYNGEERAKGNILERFSAQQFPDLHSELNLSSLELGDSALYFCASSTGRAYQETQYFGPGTRLLVL.

This clone is medium-sized (0.01 to 0.1%) in the sample. The same CDR3 is also encoded by other DNA sequences in this sample. The chain uses TRBV5-1 and TRBJ2-7; D remains ambiguous. This CDR3 has 13 amino acids. Germline V gives CDR1 SGHRS, CDR2 YFSETQ. Trimming cost V 4 bases and J 2 bases, with 10 bases left between them. The chain's CDR3 is CASSLGSTYEQYF. CDR3 nucleotide sequence: TGCGCCAGCAGCCTAGGTTCAACCTACGAGCAGTACTTC.

This rearrangement joins TRBV19 to TRBJ1-2; no firm D call. Between the trimmed V and J ends, which lost 3 bases and 4 bases, there was a span of 9 bases. The CDR3 length is 13 residues. Germline V CDR1 and CDR2: LNHDA, SQIVND (reference sequence). CDR3 residues: CASSITGTYGYTF. The DNA of the CDR3 is TGTGCCAGTAGTATTACGGGTACCTATGGCTACACCTTC.

The rearrangement joins TRBV6-1 to TRBJ1-2; no reliable D call. This CDR3 has 14 amino acids. The germline gives CDR1 MNHNS, CDR2 SASEGT. V was trimmed by 4 bases and J by 1 base, leaving 10 bases between them. The CDR3 loop reads CASSAGRDNYGYTF. The DNA of the CDR3 is TGTGCCAGCAGTGCCGGACGGGATAACTATGGCTACACCTTC.

The V and J genes are TRBV4-1 and TRBJ1-5; D perhaps matches TRBD1 (6 bases). Germline CDR1 reads MGHRA; CDR2 reads YSYEKL. The CDR3 is 16 amino acids. Deletions cut 3 bases from V and 2 bases from J, with 14 bases between. In DNA form, the CDR3 reads TGCGCCAGCAGCCATCAGGGGTCGGTCGGCAATCAGCCCCAGCATTTT. Protein sequence: CASSHQGSVGNQPQHF.

This chain uses TRBV28 with TRBJ1-6, with TRBD1 matching 7 bases. CDR3 length: 18 amino acids. Germline V CDR1 and CDR2: MDHEN, SYDVKM. The V segment lost 4 bases and the J segment 0 bases; nucleotides outside the gene matches: 9. The CDR3 bases are TGTGCCAGCAGTTCCCTCAGGGGGAGGAGCTCCTATAATTCACCCCTCCACTTT. This encodes CASSSLRGRSSYNSPLHF.